The entry below gives a single T cell receptor beta chain sequence along with its context. What this receptor recognizes is not known. The junction departs from the called germline gene at one end, perhaps through a read error. Using the deep immunoSEQ assay, TCR CDR3 regions were amplified from genomic DNA by multiplex PCR. Extracted genomic DNA from each cell subset was spread evenly across all wells of several immunoSEQ 96-well plates, with each plate serving as a replicate. For sorted subsets, each replicate PCR was loaded with roughly 200 ng genomic DNA, equivalent to 25,000 to 30,000 T cell genomes. Purified libraries were measured with a Qubit 3.0 fluorometer, size-checked on a Bioanalyzer 2100, and measured again with the KAPA Library Quantification kit. A separate single-read 150-cycle Illumina NextSeq 550 flow cell was used to sequence each immunoSEQ 96-well plate. The source study handled its data this way. The immunoSEQ output contained only junctional sequences without quality scores, so filtering could not match that applied to full-length reads. Sequences were annotated with PyIR, a Python wrapper for IgBLAST v1.9, and V/J genes and CDR3 were assigned using IMGT germline references. Reads were filtered out if the reads had weak V/J assignments (E-value above 1e-6), no CDR3, stop codons, out-of-frame junctions, or ambiguous translated residues. V3J clonotypes were defined as sequences sharing the same inferred V gene, J gene, and CDR3 amino acid sequence. The percentage overlap between two repertoires was calculated by dividing the number of shared unique clonotypes by the size of the smaller repertoire. Richness of each repertoire was evaluated using RTK rarefaction, the Chao1 estimator, and Recon v2.1 estimates of unobserved clonotypes. Generation probabilities for all TCRbeta clonotypes obtained by the gDNA method from several donors were computed using OLGA. TCRdb's version of the immuneACCESS table is confined to in-frame rearrangements and falls short of the full clone set. An unresolved V gene accounts for under half of the shortfall where checked; the remainder is of unknown origin. That table supplies the V and J calls and clone size; D and trimming were determined from the DNA. Recorded for this sample are about 2.1 million clones; just over 90% of them occurred a single time. Jointly, the top ten make up about 1.7% of the sample.

This sample was included in a study of shared clonotypes between healthy human individuals (TCRdb year 2020). Regarding the research as a whole: The cohort comprised two women and a few men aged 18 to 49 years. Per donor, three plates each were used for CD4 naive and CD4 memory, two for CD8 naive, and one for CD8 memory. The study deeply sequenced blood TCR repertoires of about five healthy adults to estimate repertoire size and the extent of clonotype sharing between individuals. Different laboratories and diverse techniques were used to prepare libraries and sequence TCR repertoires, to increase sequencing depth and limit assay-specific biases. Leukapheresis yielded between about 0.85 and 9.5 billion PBMCs per donor. The paper as a whole reports these results and caveats: Incomplete sequencing was indicated by rarefaction of sorted-subset datasets, despite the large sequencing depth. Across a few donors, roughly 5.1% of naive CD4, 3% to 4% of naive CD8, 2% to 2.5% of memory CD4, and approximately 0.4% of memory CD8 clonotypes were shared. Pairwise subsampling led to the expectation that sequencing depth would affect the degree of clonotype sharing among donors. Only blood was sampled, and tissue TCR repertoires likely differ from those in blood. Higher generation probabilities were observed for clonotypes shared by all four sorted-subset donors than for non-shared clonotypes. Naive subsets generally had larger estimated clonotype richness than memory subsets did. The genetic and exposure-history diversity represented was limited by the small number of donors.

CD8 naive samples consisted of CD45RO-negative cells that were positively selected for CCR7, yielding a CD45RA+CCR7+ population without TemRA cells. The donors were healthy, HIV-negative adults who had no recently reported acute infections or vaccinations. All donors were Caucasian adults living in Nashville, Tennessee, USA. After blood collection by leukapheresis, PBMCs were isolated using Ficoll-Histopaque density gradient centrifugation and then cryopreserved in the vapor phase of liquid nitrogen. Purity and quantity of every magnetically sorted T cell population were checked by analytical flow cytometry. Each sorted fraction had its genomic DNA isolated and then quantified by UV absorbance on a Nanodrop 2000c. CDR1 and CDR2 are read off the germline V gene (reference sequence) as MNHEY and SMNVEV. The CDR3 has 14 amino acids, counting the end cysteine and phenylalanine. Left in the record is the CDR3 DNA by itself, 42 bases read in frame from the first base.

The chain links TRBV27 with TRBJ1-2; the D segment could be TRBD1, given 5 matching bases. Sequenced input: naive CD8+ T cells from PBMCs. This specimen's cell subset or site label, per the study, means: CD45RA+CCR7+. The clonotype was recovered from a man younger than 30 in good health. Some clones in this sample may be carry-over from other donors' samples. The sequenced DNA is TGTACCAGCAGTTTATGGGGGGGTCTACATGGCTACACCTTC. It codes for CTSSLWGGLHGYTF.